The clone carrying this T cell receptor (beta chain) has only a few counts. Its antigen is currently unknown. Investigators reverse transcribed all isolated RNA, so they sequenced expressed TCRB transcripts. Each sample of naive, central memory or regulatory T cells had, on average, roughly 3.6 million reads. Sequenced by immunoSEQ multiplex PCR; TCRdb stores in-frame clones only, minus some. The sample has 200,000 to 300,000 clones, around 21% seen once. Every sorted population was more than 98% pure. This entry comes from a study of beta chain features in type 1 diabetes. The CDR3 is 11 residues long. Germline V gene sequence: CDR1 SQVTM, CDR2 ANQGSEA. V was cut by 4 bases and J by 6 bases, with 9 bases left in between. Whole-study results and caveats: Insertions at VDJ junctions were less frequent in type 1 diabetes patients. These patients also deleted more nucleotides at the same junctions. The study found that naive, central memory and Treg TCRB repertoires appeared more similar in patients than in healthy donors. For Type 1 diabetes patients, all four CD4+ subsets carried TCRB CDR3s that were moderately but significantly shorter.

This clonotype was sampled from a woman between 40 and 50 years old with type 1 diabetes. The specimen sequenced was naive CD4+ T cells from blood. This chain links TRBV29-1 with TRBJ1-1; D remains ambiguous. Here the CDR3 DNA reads TGCAGCGTTGTGAGGGTCGCTGAAGCTTTCTTT. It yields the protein CSVVRVAEAFF.